What follows are 3 T cell receptor beta chains derived from one specimen sequenced in a study of cytomegalovirus exposure and HLA in healthy donors. Use of 60 Vbeta and 13 Jbeta primers characterized the PCR. Produced via immunoSEQ multiplex PCR; TCRdb's table is partial and in-frame only. The sample records about 160,000 clones, 79% being singletons. Input material: PBMCs. These receptors all come from a man between 35 and 55 years old in good health and CMV-seronegative.

This clone occurred a few times. The CDR3 bases are TGTGCCAGAATAACTAGTGGACAGAGCTCCTACGAGCAGTACTTC. Its protein is CARITSGQSSYEQYF. The V call is TRBV11-1, the J call TRBJ2-7, with D possibly matching TRBD1 (6 bases). Trimming took 9 bases from V and 0 from J, leaving 18 bases between them. The V gene's germline CDR1 is SGHAT and CDR2 FQDESV (reference sequence). CDR3 length: 15 amino acids. Full variable domain (missing parts from reference TRBV11-1 and TRBJ2-7): EAEVAQSPRYKITEKSQAVAFWCDPISGHATLYWYRQILGQGPELLVQFQDESVVDDSQLPKDRFSAERLKGVDSTLKIQPAELGDSAMYLCARITSGQSSYEQYFGPGTRLTVT.

The chain uses TRBV28 and TRBJ1-6; D call uncertain. The CDR3 is made up of 12 amino acids. Germline CDR1 is MDHEN and CDR2 is SYDVKM. V lost 11 bases to trimming and J lost 8 bases, with 13 bases between them. The CDR3 region has the DNA TGTGCCGGCCCCAGGCCCCATTCACCCCTCCACTTT. This gives the protein CAGPRPHSPLHF. Complete variable domain (other parts from reference TRBV28 and TRBJ1-6): DVKVTQSSRYLVKRTGEKVFLECVQDMDHENMFWYRQDPGLGLRLIYFSYDVKMKEKGDIPEGYSVSREKKERFSLILESASTNQTSMYLCAGPRPHSPLHFGNGTRLTVT.

In DNA form, the CDR3 reads TGTGCCTGGAGTCCCGGGACTAACACAGATACGCAGTATTTT. Its translation is CAWSPGTNTDTQYF. The V gene is TRBV30, the J gene TRBJ2-3; 7 bases match TRBD2. Germline V gene data show CDR1 as GTSNPN and CDR2 as SVGIG (reference sequence). V gave up 2 bases and J gave up 2 bases; unmatched junction bases: 4. The CDR3 is 14 residues long.